Listed below are T cell receptor beta chains from one sample, sequenced in a study of T cell responses to AZD1222 COVID-19 vaccine. Generated by immunoSEQ multiplex PCR, the TCRdb table keeps only in-frame clones and is missing some. This table has about 130,000 clones, about nine tenths appearing once. This sample comprised peripheral blood, obtained on day 0 of AZD1222 vaccination. These receptors all come from an adult in good health. CDR3s include the opening cysteine and the closing phenylalanine or tryptophan. Fields, in order: D gene, CDR3 length, clone size, J gene, V gene, CDR3 protein, CDR3 DNA. D genes are given only for firm matches. The size entry is marked missing in some rows and otherwise reads once, few, many or a size class.

NA 13 NA TRBJ2-7 TRBV3-1/TRBV3-2 CASSQDFRDEQYF TGTGCCAGCAGCCAAGATTTCCGCGACGAGCAGTACTTC
NA 13 NA TRBJ2-7 TRBV9 CASSVEAAGEQYF TGTGCCAGCAGCGTAGAGGCCGCGGGCGAGCAGTACTTC
NA 15 NA TRBJ1-1 TRBV14 CASSRDVWVNTEAFF TGTGCCAGCAGCCGTGATGTGTGGGTGAACACTGAAGCTTTCTTT
NA 14 NA TRBJ2-3 TRBV3-1/TRBV3-2 CASSQAGVGDTQYF TGTGCCAGCAGCCAAGCCGGGGTTGGAGATACGCAGTATTTT
NA 14 NA TRBJ2-7 TRBV7-9 CASSPPNSNYEQYF TGTGCCAGCAGCCCCCCAAACAGCAACTACGAGCAGTACTTC
TRBD2 12 NA TRBJ2-1 TRBV7-2 CASSIPGGEQFF TGTGCCAGCAGTATCCCGGGGGGAGAGCAGTTCTTC
NA 16 once TRBJ2-1 TRBV19 CASSIDGRSTYNEQFF TGTGCCAGTAGTATAGATGGCAGGAGCACCTACAATGAGCAGTTCTTC
NA 13 few TRBJ1-3 TRBV6-5 CASKGSPGNTIYF TGTGCCAGCAAGGGAAGTCCCGGAAACACCATATATTTT
NA 15 NA TRBJ1-1 TRBV7-9 CASSPSGVMNTEAFF TGTGCCAGCAGCCCATCGGGTGTTATGAACACTGAAGCTTTCTTT
NA 15 NA TRBJ1-1 TRBV6-5 CASSYSILRGTEAFF TGTGCCAGCAGTTACTCGATCCTCCGGGGCACTGAAGCTTTCTTT
NA 13 NA TRBJ2-4 TRBV7-3 CASSSDPKNIQYF TGTGCCAGCAGCTCGGACCCAAAAAACATTCAGTACTTC
NA 14 NA TRBJ1-5 TRBV2 CASSGQASNQPQHF TGTGCCAGCAGTGGACAGGCGAGCAATCAGCCCCAGCATTTT
TRBD2 20 NA TRBJ2-3 TRBV4-2 CASSQDLRTSGGPSTDTQYF TGTGCCAGCAGCCAAGATTTAAGAACTAGCGGGGGCCCTAGCACAGATACGCAGTATTTT
NA 15 NA TRBJ1-1 TRBV15 CATSREGAVNTEAFF TGTGCCACCAGCAGAGAAGGGGCGGTGAACACTGAAGCTTTCTTT
NA 16 NA TRBJ1-4 TRBV5-1 CASSLALSTTNEKLFF TGCGCCAGCAGCTTGGCCTTATCCACAACTAATGAAAAACTGTTTTTT
NA 12 NA TRBJ1-3 TRBV2 CASNRVGNTIYF TGTGCCAGCAACAGGGTTGGAAACACCATATATTTT
NA 17 NA TRBJ1-1 TRBV28 CASSSGPIVLMNTEAFF TGTGCCAGCAGTTCCGGACCCATAGTCCTCATGAACACTGAAGCTTTCTTT
NA 13 once TRBJ1-2 TRBV2 CASSVTGVNGYTF TGTGCCAGCAGTGTTACCGGGGTGAATGGCTACACCTTC
NA 12 NA TRBJ2-7 TRBV28 CASSLWRYEQYF TGTGCCAGCAGTTTATGGAGGTACGAGCAGTACTTC
NA 11 NA TRBJ1-5 TRBV6-2/TRBV6-3 CASSTGLSLHF TGTGCCAGCAGCACCGGACTTTCGCTGCATTTT
NA 16 NA TRBJ1-5 TRBV21-1 CASSKIQGYSNQPQHF TGTGCCAGCAGCAAAATTCAGGGATATAGCAATCAGCCCCAGCATTTT
NA 14 NA TRBJ1-1 TRBV19 CASREREMNTEAFF TGTGCCAGTAGAGAAAGGGAAATGAACACTGAAGCTTTCTTT
NA 16 NA TRBJ1-2 TRBV3-1/TRBV3-2 CASSPGRIPPFYGYTF TGTGCCAGCAGCCCGGGACGGATACCTCCTTTCTATGGCTACACCTTC
NA 14 NA TRBJ2-7 TRBV19 CASSSGPFSYEQYF TGTGCCAGTAGTTCTGGACCATTCTCCTACGAGCAGTACTTC
TRBD2 13 NA TRBJ2-5 TRBV29-1 CSASGGDQETQYF TGCAGCGCTAGCGGGGGGGACCAAGAGACCCAGTACTTC
TRBD2 17 NA TRBJ2-1 TRBV5-1 CASSLSPSGGAYNEQFF TGCGCCAGCAGCTTGTCACCTAGCGGGGGAGCCTACAATGAGCAGTTCTTC